A single sample gave rise to the 18 T cell receptor beta chains below, sequenced in a study of breast tumors, draining lymph nodes, adjacent tissues. The lymph nodes were axillary draining lymph nodes from breast cancer patients. TCRdb independently ran MiXCR on the multiplex PCR reads; one entry per CDR3 protein. Of around 150,000 distinct CDR3 sequences in the sample, approximately 32% were seen once. Sequenced input: axillary lymph node tissue. These receptor sequences come from a female donor with breast cancer. Some clones in this sample may be carry-over from other donors' samples.

This clonotype was seen at least ten times. The V call is TRBV18, the J call TRBJ1-3; D is unresolved. Trimming stripped 2 bases from V and 7 bases from J, with 18 bases between. This CDR3 is built from 16 residues. Germline CDR1 reads KGHSH; CDR2 reads LQKENI. In DNA form, the CDR3 reads TGTGCCAGCTCACCAGTTTCGACGGACGATGGGAACACCATATATTTT. Amino acid sequence: CASSPVSTDDGNTIYF.

The chain links TRBV18 to TRBJ2-1; TRBD2 aligns across 8 bases. J was trimmed by 0 bases and V by 3 bases; bases with no gene match: 7. The CDR3 has 17 amino acids. Germline values: CDR1 KGHSH, CDR2 LQKENI. CDR3 nucleotide sequence: TGTGCCAGCTCACCGAATCCGGGGGGGCTCTCCTACAATGAGCAGTTCTTC. Encoded protein: CASSPNPGGLSYNEQFF.

With regard to this clonotype: This may arise from a read error, as a much more abundant clone is one base away. The V call is TRBV7-2, the J call TRBJ1-2; D is perhaps TRBD1 (5 bases). From germline, CDR1 is SGHTA and CDR2 FQGNSA. The CDR3 totals 16 residues. The CDR3 nucleotides are TGTGCCAGCAGCTTACCAGGGAACTGGCTGGACTATGGCCACACCTTC. Its protein is CASSLPGNWLDYGHTF.

Ten or more counts support this clonotype. This sequence joins TRBV5-5 and TRBJ1-6; TRBD1 matches 9 bases. The CDR3 runs 14 residues. CDR1 is SGHKS, CDR2 YYEKEE, per germline (reference sequence). The J segment lost 7 bases and the V segment lost 3 bases, leaving 2 bases of the junction unmatched. In DNA, the CDR3 is TGTGCCAGCAGCTCGGACAGGGGCAATTCACCCCTCCACTTT. Its translation is CASSSDRGNSPLHF.

This clonotype occurred a few times. A much larger clonotype is one base distant, so this may be a read error. V is TRBV14 and J is TRBJ2-5; D gene unclear. This CDR3 spans 15 amino acids. CDR1 and CDR2 (germline): SGHDN, FVKESK. The CDR3 loop is CASSQAGGLQETPYF. The CDR3 nucleotides are TGTGCCAGCAGCCAAGCTGGTGGGTTGCAAGAGACCCCGTACTTC.

At least ten counts were recorded for this clonotype. The V gene is TRBV19, the J gene TRBJ1-2; 11 bases align to TRBD1. Germline assignment: CDR1 LNHDA and CDR2 SQIVND (reference sequence). Losses at the gene ends were 5 bases for V and 5 bases for J; bases not matched to a gene: 7. CDR3 length equals 15 residues. The CDR3 region is CASSPGTGGSYGYTF. CDR3 nucleotide sequence: TGTGCCAGTAGTCCCGGGACAGGGGGGAGTTATGGCTACACCTTC. The full variable domain, completed using reference TRBV19 and TRBJ1-2, is DGGITQSPKYLFRKEGQNVTLSCEQNLNHDAMYWYRQDPGQGLRLIYYSQIVNDFQKGDIAEGYSVSREKKESFPLTVTSAQKNPTAFYLCASSPGTGGSYGYTFGSGTRLTVV.

There are many counts of this clonotype. This chain joins TRBV6-5 and TRBJ1-6; 7 bases line up with TRBD1. This CDR3 is built from 15 residues. Germline-derived CDR1 and CDR2 are MNHEY and SVGAGI. The junction had 12 bases not matched to a gene; V was cut back by 6 bases and J by 10 bases. CDR3 DNA sequence: TGTGCCAGCAGCTCCGACAGGGACTTGTTCTCACCCCTCCACTTT. Residues: CASSSDRDLFSPLHF.

Worth noting for this clonotype: A much larger clone lies one base from this, so it may be a read error. The chain links TRBV30 to TRBJ1-3; D is undetermined. The CDR3 has 15 amino acids. Germline CDR1 GTSNPN, CDR2 SVGIG (reference sequence). CDR3: CARSPGSASGNTIYF. DNA of the CDR3: TGTGCCCGGAGTCCCGGGAGTGCATCTGGAAACACCATATATTTT.

J is TRBJ2-5 and V is TRBV15, with D possibly matching TRBD2 (7 bases). The CDR3 runs 13 residues. With 5 bases removed from V and 5 bases from J, the gap between germline ends came to 12 bases. Germline-derived CDR1 and CDR2 are LNHNV and YYDKDF (reference sequence). CDR3 sequence reads: CATSGGGGETQYF. Here the CDR3 DNA reads TGTGCCACCAGCGGGGGGGGCGGGGAGACCCAGTACTTC.

This clonotype was counted many times. The rearrangement joins TRBV6-1 to TRBJ1-2; D unclear. The CDR3 length is 12 residues. The germline V and J ends were trimmed by 8 bases and 3 bases, with 10 bases remaining between them. Germline CDR1 and CDR2: MNHNS and SASEGT. The chain's CDR3 is CASSPSYYGYTF. The CDR3 DNA is TGTGCCAGCTCACCATCTTACTATGGCTACACCTTC.

Many counts were recorded for this clonotype. The V and J genes are TRBV14 and TRBJ1-3; D gene uncertain. The germline gives CDR1 SGHDN, CDR2 FVKESK. The V end was cut by 0 bases, the J end by 0 bases, with 9 bases between. This CDR3 comprises 16 residues. CDR3 DNA sequence: TGTGCCAGCAGCCAAGATAGGCCCCACTCTGGAAACACCATATATTTT. Translated, it gives CASSQDRPHSGNTIYF. Together with reference TRBV14 and TRBJ1-3, the CDR3 gives the full variable domain: EAGVTQFPSHSVIEKGQTVTLRCDPISGHDNLYWYRRVMGKEIKFLLHFVKESKQDESGMPNNRFLAERTGGTYSTLKVQPAELEDSGVYFCASSQDRPHSGNTIYFGEGSWLTVV.

The chain couples TRBV9 to TRBJ2-3, with no clear D. Germline values: CDR1 SGDLS, CDR2 YYNGEE. V was pared by 6 bases and J by 2 bases, with 16 bases between. CDR3 length: 15 amino acids. CDR3 residues: CASNYNGRDTDTQYF. The CDR3 DNA follows: TGTGCCAGCAACTACAATGGTAGGGACACAGATACGCAGTATTTT.

The V call is TRBV24-1, the J call TRBJ2-1, with TRBD2 matching over 10 bases. The CDR3 length is 16 residues. Germline V gives CDR1 KGHDR, CDR2 SFDVKD. J gave up 3 bases and V 4 bases, and 5 bases lay outside the gene matches. For the CDR3, the DNA is TGTGCCACCAGTGACAACGAGCGGGGGGGCTACAATGAGCAGTTCTTC. Residues: CATSDNERGGYNEQFF.

This clonotype was seen ten or more times. The rearrangement links TRBV13 to TRBJ2-2; either TRBD1 or TRBD2 may fit D (5 bases each). The CDR3 runs 14 residues. The V gene lost 8 bases and the J gene lost 6 bases, with 16 bases spanning the gap. Germline V gene data show CDR1 as PRHDT and CDR2 as FYEKMQ (reference sequence). CDR3 protein: CASLTGTRAGELFF. For the CDR3, the DNA is TGTGCCAGCCTAACCGGGACGAGGGCCGGGGAGCTGTTTTTT.

This clonotype was observed at least ten times. A much more abundant neighbour one base away suggests this may be a read error. This chain connects TRBV7-9 to TRBJ1-4; 7 bases fit TRBD1. Germline V gene data show CDR1 as SEHNR and CDR2 as FQNEAQ (reference sequence). The CDR3 loop spans 14 amino acids. CDR3 in DNA: TGTGTCAGCAGCTTAGTAGGGGGCAATGAAAAACTGTTTTTT. The encoded protein is CVSSLVGGNEKLFF.

This clonotype was detected many times. The chain joins TRBV27 to TRBJ2-3; the D gene is possibly TRBD2 (5 bases). Trimming left V 10 bases short and J 1 base short, with 9 bases between. CDR1 is MNHEY, CDR2 SMNVEV, per germline (reference sequence). The CDR3 is 12 amino acids. CDR3 DNA: TGTGCCACCGGAGGCGGCACAGATACGCAGTATTTT. It codes for CATGGGTDTQYF.

This clonotype was seen ten or more times. The chain's CDR3 is CASSLGEVNEQFF. CDR3 nucleotides: TGTGCCAGCAGCCTTGGAGAGGTGAATGAGCAGTTCTTC. This chain uses TRBV7-9 with TRBJ2-1; D is unresolved. Between the trimmed V and J ends, which lost 5 bases and 7 bases, there was a span of 12 bases. Germline CDR1 SEHNR, CDR2 FQNEAQ (reference sequence). This CDR3 comprises 13 residues.

Worth noting for this clonotype: Since the CDR3 does not end with the conserved phenylalanine or tryptophan, this likely comes from a read error. CDR3 nucleotide sequence: TGTGCTAGCAGTTTGACAGGGGGCCCCTACGAGCAGTACCTC. It is translated as CASSLTGGPYEQYL. This chain joins TRBV6-6 and TRBJ2-7; 10 bases align to TRBD1. Germline CDR1 and CDR2: MNHNY and SVGAGI (reference sequence). CDR3 length equals 14 residues.